The rows below give T cell receptor beta chains drawn from one sample of a study of cytomegalovirus exposure and HLA in healthy donors. The table came from immunoSEQ multiplex PCR; TCRdb's copy has only in-frame clones and leaves some out. The repertoire consists of around 160,000 clones, with roughly 80% occurring once and the leading ten covering 2% to 2.5%. The sequenced sample consisted of PBMCs. The source of these receptors is a man between 50 and 59 years old in good health and CMV-seropositive. Both conserved end residues are part of each CDR3. D genes are given only for firm matches. The size field is filled for only some rows; it gives once, few, many or a size class.

CDR3 DNA	CDR3 protein	D gene	J gene	V gene	clone size
TGTGCCAGCAGTCCCCCCAGGCTAGCGGGGGGGTTAGCCAAAAACATTCAGTACTTC	CASSPPRLAGGLAKNIQYF	TRBD2	TRBJ2-4	TRBV27	-
TGTGCCAGCAGCGCAACAGGGAGGGACGAAAAACTGTTTTTT	CASSATGRDEKLFF	-	TRBJ1-4	TRBV9	-
TGTGCCAGCTCACCACCCACCGGGACAGGGGGCTACAATGAGCAGTTCTTC	CASSPPTGTGGYNEQFF	TRBD1	TRBJ2-1	TRBV18	-
TGTGCCAGCAGCTTCGGGGAAACTGAAGCTTTCTTT	CASSFGETEAFF	-	TRBJ1-1	TRBV5-8	once
TGCGCCAGCAGTGAGGGACAGGGGTTTGAAAAACTGTTTTTT	CASSEGQGFEKLFF	TRBD1	TRBJ1-4	TRBV10-2	-
TGCGCCAGCAGCTTGGCCGGGGGGGAAAAACTGTTTTTT	CASSLAGGEKLFF	-	TRBJ1-4	TRBV5-1	-
TGTGCCAGCAGCTCCGACAGGGTAGTTGAGCAGTTCTTC	CASSSDRVVEQFF	TRBD1	TRBJ2-1	TRBV7-2	-
TGCGCCAGCAGCTTGGAAGGACAGGGGTTCCATGGCTACACCTTC	CASSLEGQGFHGYTF	TRBD1	TRBJ1-2	TRBV5-1	-
TGTGCCAGCAGTCGCGGACAGGGGAGCGGCACTGAAGCTTTCTTT	CASSRGQGSGTEAFF	TRBD1	TRBJ1-1	TRBV9	-
TGCGCCAGCAGTGAGCTACCGGGACAGTTCTACAATGAGCAGTTCTTC	CASSELPGQFYNEQFF	TRBD1	TRBJ2-1	TRBV10-2	-
TGTGCCTGTCCAGCACTACACTATGGCTACACCTTC	CACPALHYGYTF	-	TRBJ1-2	TRBV30	-
TGTGCCAGCAGCGTTGACCCGGTTAACCTAGCCAACAATGAGCAGTTCTTC	CASSVDPVNLANNEQFF	-	TRBJ2-1	TRBV9	-
TGTGCCAGCTCACCATACGGACAGCTGAACACTGAAGCTTTCTTT	CASSPYGQLNTEAFF	-	TRBJ1-1	TRBV18	-
TGTGCCAGCAGCTTGGAGCACGCTGGGACAGGGGGACCCTACACCTTC	CASSLEHAGTGGPYTF	TRBD1	TRBJ1-2	TRBV5-5	-
TGTGCCAGCACGCCGGGAACCTACAATGAGCAGTTCTTC	CASTPGTYNEQFF	-	TRBJ2-1	TRBV2	-
TGTGCCAGCTCGCGACAACAGGGAAATCAGCCCCAGCATTTT	CASSRQQGNQPQHF	-	TRBJ1-5	TRBV18	-